These 16 T cell receptor beta chains were sequenced from one sample in a study of cytotoxic CD8 clonotypes in ibrutinib-treated CLL. Assay: immunoSEQ multiplex PCR; the TCRdb copy retains only in-frame clones and omits some. This repertoire shows nearly 300,000 clones, 70% to 80% found once; its top ten account for 5.6%. Here the sequenced sample was PBMCs, taken at disease progression, from a patient treated with ibrutinib. These receptors were taken from a human donor with chronic lymphocytic leukemia.

The chain combines TRBV6-6 with TRBJ2-2; D ambiguous. Germline V gene sequence: CDR1 MNHNY, CDR2 SVGAGI (reference sequence). Trimming left V 1 base short and J 4 bases short, with 4 bases between. The CDR3 runs 13 residues. The CDR3 region is CASSYFSTGELFF. DNA for the CDR3: TGTGCCAGCAGTTACTTCTCCACCGGGGAGCTGTTTTTT.

The chain carries TRBV28 and TRBJ1-3; D unresolved. This CDR3 spans 14 amino acids. V lost 2 bases and J 2 bases, leaving 7 bases between the germline ends. CDR1 is MDHEN and CDR2 is SYDVKM in the germline V gene. The CDR3 nucleotides are TGTGCCAGCAGTTTACGGGGAGCTGGAAACACCATATATTTT. It is translated as CASSLRGAGNTIYF.

The chain has TRBV19 and TRBJ1-2; 7 bases line up with TRBD1. The junction had 3 bases not matched to a gene; V was cut back by 4 bases and J by 4 bases. The CDR3 runs to 13 residues. Per the germline V gene, CDR1 is LNHDA and CDR2 is SQIVND (reference sequence). This CDR3 is CASSTDRIYGYTF. The CDR3 DNA follows: TGTGCCAGTAGTACGGACAGGATCTATGGCTACACCTTC.

The rearrangement joins TRBV19 to TRBJ1-1, with 9 bases matching TRBD1. The CDR3 length is 16 residues. Trimming took 7 bases from V and 4 from J; bases not matched to a gene: 13. The V gene's germline CDR1 is LNHDA and CDR2 SQIVND (reference sequence). Written as DNA, the CDR3 is TGTGCCAGTAAGGGGACAGGGACGCTTTCTCGCACTGAAGCTTTCTTT. This gives the protein CASKGTGTLSRTEAFF.

The chain is built from TRBV7-3 and TRBJ2-3, with no clear D. This CDR3 spans 15 amino acids. V shed 2 bases and J shed 1 base, with 10 bases lying between them. Germline V gene lookup returns CDR1 SGHTA and CDR2 FQGTGA. The CDR3 loop is CASSLGLYRTDTQYF. The CDR3 bases are TGTGCCAGCAGCTTAGGTTTATATCGCACAGATACGCAGTATTTT.

This clone has more than one count but fewer than ten. The V gene is TRBV7-9, the J gene TRBJ2-3; D gene ambiguous. CDR3 length: 14 residues. V lost 9 bases and J lost 0, with 13 bases in between. Germline V lookup: CDR1 SEHNR, CDR2 FQNEAQ (reference sequence). The CDR3 protein is CASRNWASTDTQYF. The CDR3 nucleotides are TGTGCCAGTAGAAATTGGGCTAGCACAGATACGCAGTATTTT.

The rearrangement joins TRBV27 to TRBJ2-7, with a tentative D call TRBD2 (6 bases). V lost 5 bases and J lost 3, with 14 bases in between. This CDR3 is 14 amino acids long. Germline values: CDR1 MNHEY, CDR2 SMNVEV (reference sequence). Written as DNA, the CDR3 is TGTGCCAGCAGTGGCGGGACGGACCACTACGAGCAGTACTTC. Its protein is CASSGGTDHYEQYF.

CDR3 loop: CASSFGLNYNEQFF. The DNA for the CDR3 is TGTGCCAGCAGTTTTGGACTCAACTACAATGAGCAGTTCTTC. This chain joins TRBV28 and TRBJ2-1; TRBD2 might be the D (5 bases). Looked up from germline, CDR1 is MDHEN and CDR2 is SYDVKM. The CDR3 has 14 residues. Trimming pared 3 bases from V and 3 bases from J, leaving 9 bases between. Together with reference TRBV28 and TRBJ2-1, the CDR3 gives the full variable domain: DVKVTQSSRYLVKRTGEKVFLECVQDMDHENMFWYRQDPGLGLRLIYFSYDVKMKEKGDIPEGYSVSREKKERFSLILESASTNQTSMYLCASSFGLNYNEQFFGPGTRLTVL.

This clone turned up a few times. The rearrangement joins TRBV4-1 to TRBJ1-5, with D hard to call. This CDR3 spans 15 amino acids. The germline gives CDR1 MGHRA, CDR2 YSYEKL. V was cut by 0 bases and J by 0 bases, with 6 bases left in between. CDR3 nucleotide sequence: TGCGCCAGCAGCCAAGAAGGGTATAGCAATCAGCCCCAGCATTTT. It translates to CASSQEGYSNQPQHF.

This chain uses TRBV7-3 with TRBJ2-6, with 7 bases aligning to TRBD2. The CDR3 extends over 16 amino acids. Germline trimming cut 6 bases from V and 0 bases from J; bases unmatched to any gene: 5. CDR1 is SGHTA and CDR2 is FQGTGA in the germline V gene. The CDR3 loop is CASRGGTDSGANVLTF. The CDR3 coding sequence is TGTGCCAGCAGGGGAGGGACGGACTCTGGGGCCAACGTCCTGACTTTC. Full variable domain (rest looked up from reference TRBV7-3 and TRBJ2-6): GAGVSQTPSNKVTEKGKYVELRCDPISGHTALYWYRQSLGQGPEFLIYFQGTGAADDSGLPNDRFFAVRPEGSVSTLKIQRTERGDSAVYLCASRGGTDSGANVLTFGAGSRLTVL.

This sequence joins TRBV6-1 and TRBJ1-5; D is perhaps TRBD1 (5 bases). The CDR3 extends over 16 amino acids. Germline V gene sequence: CDR1 MNHNS, CDR2 SASEGT. Trimming shortened V by 1 base and J by 9 bases, and 19 bases separated the two germline ends. The CDR3 reads CASSEEVGAQNSPQHF. The CDR3 nucleotides are TGTGCCAGCAGTGAAGAGGTAGGGGCTCAAAACTCGCCCCAGCATTTT.

This clone has only one observation. The chain employs TRBV10-1 and TRBJ2-1; D is perhaps TRBD2 (5 bases). The V end was cut by 8 bases, the J end by 6 bases, with 29 bases between. Germline values: CDR1 WNHNN, CDR2 SYGVQD (reference sequence). The CDR3 is made up of 18 amino acids. The CDR3 nucleotides read TGCGCCAGCCCCCATCGGGGTTTGCGGTGTGCAACCGCCAATGAGCAGTTCTTC. The encoded protein is CASPHRGLRCATANEQFF.

CDR3: CASLDRSGANVLTF. In DNA form, the CDR3 reads TGTGCCAGCCTTGACAGGTCTGGGGCCAACGTCCTGACTTTC. This chain joins TRBV6-1 and TRBJ2-6, with a possible D match to TRBD1 (6 bases). From germline, CDR1 is MNHNS and CDR2 SASEGT. The CDR3 has 14 residues. The V and J ends lost 8 bases and 1 base respectively, with 9 bases between them.

The genes are TRBV11-2 and TRBJ1-1; unclear D gene. There are 14 residues in the CDR3. Trimming removed 6 bases at V and 1 base at J, with 12 bases between. Germline assignment: CDR1 SGHAT and CDR2 FQNNGV. In nucleotides, the CDR3 is TGTGCCAGCAGACCGATTGTAGGGAACACTGAAGCTTTCTTT. Protein: CASRPIVGNTEAFF.

V usage is TRBV2 and J usage is TRBJ2-7, with no clear D. CDR1 and CDR2 from the germline V gene are SNHLY and FYNNEI. The CDR3 runs to 13 residues. Trimming stripped 6 bases from V and 0 bases from J, with 9 bases between. The CDR3 loop reads CASRNSGSYEQYF. The CDR3 DNA reads TGTGCCAGCAGAAACAGTGGCTCCTACGAGCAGTACTTC.

The chain has TRBV6-6 and TRBJ2-7; 8 bases are a match to TRBD1. Unmatched junction bases numbered 16, after V lost 6 bases and J lost 6 bases. The CDR3 is 16 amino acids. Germline V gene data show CDR1 as MNHNY and CDR2 as SVGAGI (reference sequence). CDR3 sequence reads: CASSRSRGTGASEQYF. As DNA, the CDR3 is TGTGCCAGCAGCCGATCTCGGGGGACAGGAGCATCCGAGCAGTACTTC.